This T cell receptor (beta chain) was captured in a study of blood T cell repertoires in COVID-19. As for the study in general: In each case, the material was cDNA or gDNA derived from T cells, B-cell-depleted T cells, or PBMCs.

The CDR3 extends over 13 amino acids. The germline V gene has CDR1 LNHDA and CDR2 SQIVND (reference sequence). The germline V and J ends were trimmed by 4 bases and 2 bases, with 9 bases remaining between them. The Seattle patients joined while their infection was active and were tracked longitudinally afterward. This table comes from immunoSEQ multiplex PCR, and its TCRdb copy is limited to in-frame clones, with some not included. In the table there are roughly 220,000 clones, roughly 76% of which are singletons. The clonotype comes from a woman aged 80 or over with COVID-19, enrolled during active disease. Material for sequencing was peripheral blood. V gene TRBV19 combines with J gene TRBJ2-7; D gene ambiguous. The CDR3 DNA reads TGTGCCAGTAGTACTACTTCGACCTACGAGCAGTACTTC. It yields the protein CASSTTSTYEQYF.